This TCR beta chain was profiled in a study of T-cell memory formation after mild COVID-19. General study results and limits: Pre-infection memory showed some responding clones, and this suggested that cross-reactive memory joined.

The CDR3 consists of 15 residues. The germline V gene encodes CDR1 MNHEY and CDR2 SVGAGI. V gave up 2 bases and J gave up 0 bases, with 8 bases separating them. TCR alpha and TCR beta cDNA libraries carrying sample barcodes and UMIs came from 5'RACE with constant-segment primers. TCRdb processed the 5' RACE reads anew with MiXCR; each CDR3 protein has one entry. The table has 550,000 to 600,000 distinct CDR3 sequences, less than 25% seen once; the top ten hold around 8.4%. As for this clonotype: Its target is not known.

Specimen: PBMCs or a T cell subset sorted from them (not recorded which). The J gene is TRBJ1-3, the V gene TRBV6-5; D unclear. The TCR originated in an adult woman who had mild COVID-19 (a few samples of this study predate the infection). Cell type and time point are not known. CDR3 protein: CASSYDASSGNTIYF. The CDR3 coding sequence is TGTGCCAGCAGTTACGATGCTTCCTCTGGAAACACCATATATTTT.